The rows below give T cell receptor beta chains drawn from one sample of a study of T cells in localized non-small cell lung cancer. Measured with immunoSEQ multiplex PCR; TCRdb has only the in-frame clones, and not every one. Among a few thousand clones, about 25% were seen once, and the ten largest hold around a sixth. This specimen consisted of normal lung tissue next to the tumor, obtained before any cancer treatment. These receptors originate from a woman aged 35 to 69 with stage I lung adenocarcinoma. Each CDR3 is given with its conserved first and last residue. Fields, in order: D gene, clone size, V gene, J gene, CDR3 DNA, CDR3 protein. A D gene is named only where the DNA matches it firmly. Clone size is given for some rows only: seen once, a few or many times, or a class if the clone is expanded.

D: -; size: few; V: TRBV19; J: TRBJ2-2; DNA: TGTGCCAGTAGTCATAACCAGGGAATCGGGGAGCTGTTTTTT; CDR3: CASSHNQGIGELFF
D: -; size: -; V: TRBV6-8; J: TRBJ2-3; DNA: TGTGCCAGCAGTTACTCCGACACAGATACGCAGTATTTT; CDR3: CASSYSDTDTQYF
D: -; size: large; V: TRBV5-1; J: TRBJ1-1; DNA: TGCGCCAGCAGCTTCCAGGGCGAGGGAACTGAAGCTTTCTTT; CDR3: CASSFQGEGTEAFF
D: TRBD1; size: large; V: TRBV10-2; J: TRBJ1-5; DNA: TGCGCCAGCAGTGAGGCAGGGACAGCCAATCAGCCCCAGCATTTT; CDR3: CASSEAGTANQPQHF
D: TRBD1; size: -; V: TRBV11-3; J: TRBJ1-2; DNA: TGTGCCAGCAGCTTGGCGGACAGGGGAGAAGGCTACACCTTC; CDR3: CASSLADRGEGYTF
D: TRBD1; size: few; V: TRBV6-8; J: TRBJ1-2; DNA: TGTGCCAGCAGTTACTCGGGACAGGGGATTTCCTATGGCTACACCTTC; CDR3: CASSYSGQGISYGYTF
D: -; size: few; V: TRBV10-3; J: TRBJ1-2; DNA: TGTGCCATCAGTGAGTCGAGGGCGTATGGCTACACCTTC; CDR3: CAISESRAYGYTF
D: TRBD1; size: few; V: TRBV11-3; J: TRBJ2-7; DNA: TGTGCCAGCAGCTACTGGACAGGGGGCGCGAGTTCCTACGAGCAGTACTTC; CDR3: CASSYWTGGASSYEQYF
D: -; size: few; V: TRBV11-3; J: TRBJ1-5; DNA: TGTGCCAGCAGAGCAATAGGGTCCGCAAACAATCAGCCCCAGCATTTT; CDR3: CASRAIGSANNQPQHF
D: -; size: -; V: TRBV6-8; J: TRBJ1-2; DNA: TGTGCCAGCAGTGACTCGAACACAGCCCACGGGGCTGGCTACACCTTC; CDR3: CASSDSNTAHGAGYTF
D: -; size: -; V: TRBV5-1; J: TRBJ1-1; DNA: TGCGCCAGCAGCTCCGGACTGCAGGGTGTCACTGAAGCTTTCTTT; CDR3: CASSSGLQGVTEAFF
D: -; size: -; V: TRBV6-8; J: TRBJ1-4; DNA: TGTGCCAGCAGTCCTGCCGCCAAAACAACTAATGAAAAACTGTTTTTT; CDR3: CASSPAAKTTNEKLFF
D: -; size: -; V: TRBV6-8; J: TRBJ2-2; DNA: TGTGCCAGCAGGGCAGTAGTAACCGGGGAGCTGTTTTTT; CDR3: CASRAVVTGELFF
D: -; size: few; V: TRBV7-5; J: TRBJ1-5; DNA: TGTGCCAGCAGCTCCAAGGGACTTCGGGGGAATAGCAATCAGCCCCAGCATTTT; CDR3: CASSSKGLRGNSNQPQHF
D: -; size: -; V: TRBV6-8; J: TRBJ2-7; DNA: TGTGCCAGCAGGGTGGGGTTAAGAAACTCCCTGGGGCAGTACTTC; CDR3: CASRVGLRNSLGQYF
D: -; size: -; V: TRBV19; J: TRBJ2-2; DNA: TGTGCCAGTAGTATGGGCAGCTACACCGGGGAGCTGTTTTTT; CDR3: CASSMGSYTGELFF
D: -; size: -; V: TRBV5-1; J: TRBJ2-7; DNA: TGCGCCAGCAGCTTGGGTGGAGGGGAGTCCTACGAGCAGTACTTC; CDR3: CASSLGGGESYEQYF
D: -; size: -; V: TRBV11-3; J: TRBJ2-1; DNA: TGTGCCAGCAGCTTGGGAGGCGGGGCCAATGAGCAGTTCTTC; CDR3: CASSLGGGANEQFF
D: -; size: -; V: TRBV28; J: TRBJ1-2; DNA: TGTGCCAGCAGTTTAGATGTTTCCCGATCCTATGGCTACACCTTC; CDR3: CASSLDVSRSYGYTF
D: TRBD1; size: few; V: TRBV28; J: TRBJ1-6; DNA: TGTGCCAGCAGCACGACAGGGTTAAGCCTCCACTTT; CDR3: CASSTTGLSLHF
D: -; size: -; V: TRBV11-3; J: TRBJ1-6; DNA: TGTGCCAGCAGCTTGGGAGACAGCTGGAGTTCACCCCTCCACTTT; CDR3: CASSLGDSWSSPLHF
D: -; size: -; V: TRBV11-3; J: TRBJ1-1; DNA: TGTGCCAGCAGCCCCTGGACGGCGATGAACACTGAAGCTTTCTTT; CDR3: CASSPWTAMNTEAFF
D: TRBD1; size: -; V: TRBV11-3; J: TRBJ1-2; DNA: TGTGCCAGCAATTCGGGGACAGCAATTAACTATGGCTACACCTTC; CDR3: CASNSGTAINYGYTF
D: TRBD1; size: -; V: TRBV18; J: TRBJ2-7; DNA: TGTGCCAGCTCACCACCTCCGGACAGGGGTTCCGAGCAGTACTTC; CDR3: CASSPPPDRGSEQYF
D: -; size: medium-sized; V: TRBV4-2; J: TRBJ1-3; DNA: TGTGCCAGCAGCCAAGAAACGACCGCTGCTGGTAGGGTAAGCTCTGGAAACACCATATATTTT; CDR3: CASSQETTAAGRVSSGNTIYF
D: -; size: few; V: TRBV6-8; J: TRBJ1-5; DNA: TGTGCCAGCAGTGGGCAGGGCTTGAGCAATCAGCCCCAGCATTTT; CDR3: CASSGQGLSNQPQHF
D: -; size: -; V: TRBV10-3; J: TRBJ2-2; DNA: TGTGCCATCAGTGAGTCCGAGACTAGTCGGACCGGGGAGCTGTTTTTT; CDR3: CAISESETSRTGELFF
D: -; size: few; V: TRBV11-3; J: TRBJ1-4; DNA: TGTGCCAGCAGCTCATCCCAGGGCTTTAATGAAAAACTGTTTTTT; CDR3: CASSSSQGFNEKLFF
D: TRBD2; size: -; V: TRBV6-8; J: TRBJ2-7; DNA: TGTGCCAGCACAGCGGGGGGGCAATACGAGCAGTACTTC; CDR3: CASTAGGQYEQYF
D: -; size: -; V: TRBV19; J: TRBJ2-5; DNA: TGTGCCAGTAGTATAGCCGGGGTCATACTCGAAAATCAAGAGACCCAGTACTTC; CDR3: CASSIAGVILENQETQYF
D: -; size: few; V: TRBV6-8; J: TRBJ1-1; DNA: TGTGCCAGCAGTGACCCCGGGACTAGAGCTTTCTTT; CDR3: CASSDPGTRAFF
D: TRBD1; size: -; V: TRBV29-1; J: TRBJ1-4; DNA: TGCAGCCCGGACAGGTGTAATGAAAAACTGTTTTTT; CDR3: CSPDRCNEKLFF
D: -; size: -; V: TRBV10-2; J: TRBJ1-4; DNA: TGCGCCAGCAAGCAGGGTCTCACTAATGAAAAACTGTTTTTT; CDR3: CASKQGLTNEKLFF
D: -; size: -; V: TRBV19; J: TRBJ2-2; DNA: TGTGCCAGTAGTATAGTTATTACAACAACGAACACCGGGGAGCTGTTTTTT; CDR3: CASSIVITTTNTGELFF
D: -; size: medium-sized; V: TRBV6-8; J: TRBJ1-3; DNA: TGTGCCAGCAGTTTCGACAGTATCTCTGGAAACACCATATATTTT; CDR3: CASSFDSISGNTIYF
D: -; size: few; V: TRBV11-3; J: TRBJ1-5; DNA: TGTGCCAGCAGCTCGTCGGGTGTGAGCAATCAGCCCCAGCATTTT; CDR3: CASSSSGVSNQPQHF
D: -; size: few; V: TRBV11-3; J: TRBJ1-4; DNA: TGTGCCAGCAGCTTGGGCAGAGGGAGAGGAACTAATGAAAAACTGTTTTTT; CDR3: CASSLGRGRGTNEKLFF
D: -; size: -; V: TRBV7-2; J: TRBJ1-1; DNA: TGTGCCAGCAGCTTAAGGGGGTACACTGAAGCTTTCTTT; CDR3: CASSLRGYTEAFF
D: -; size: few; V: TRBV6-8; J: TRBJ2-7; DNA: TGTGCCAGCATCTTTCAGAACAGGTTTGGCCTCGAGCAGTACTTC; CDR3: CASIFQNRFGLEQYF